The TCR beta chain described here comes from a study of blood T cell repertoires in COVID-19. Study overall: Both acute and convalescent COVID-19 samples were obtained from the United States, Italy and Spain.

The Seattle site enrolled patients during active infection and followed them longitudinally. This CDR3 is built from 15 residues. V was cut by 0 bases and J by 0 bases, with 4 bases left in between. Germline CDR1 reads SGHRS; CDR2 reads YFSETQ. TCRdb's copy holds only in-frame clones and misses some; the assay was immunoSEQ multiplex PCR. The repertoire holds 150,000 to 170,000 clones, with around 83% as singletons. In this sample, this clone turned up once. Other DNA sequences in this sample translate to the same CDR3. This TCR was sampled from an older woman with COVID-19, enrolled during active disease. Source material: peripheral blood. This rearrangement joins TRBV5-1 to TRBJ1-6; D remains ambiguous. The CDR3 bases are TGCGCCAGCAGCTTGGACAGCTCCTATAATTCACCCCTCCACTTT. Translating it yields CASSLDSSYNSPLHF.